Listed here are 27 T cell receptor beta chains from one sample, sequenced in a study of CD8 T cells in Susac syndrome. With random hexamers, reverse transcription was performed on about 0.45 to 1 ug of RNA. TCRdb analysed the immunoSEQ multiplex PCR reads with MiXCR anew, one entry per CDR3 protein. The table records about 290,000 distinct CDR3 sequences, roughly 85% of them present only once. Sequencing was performed on CD8+ T cells from PBMCs. The source of these receptors is a human donor with multiple sclerosis.

Here the CDR3 DNA reads TGCGCCAGCAGCTTCCCAGGGGAAGGGGTGAACACTGAAGCTTTCTTT. Residues: CASSFPGEGVNTEAFF. This chain joins TRBV5-1 and TRBJ1-1; the D gene is possibly TRBD1 (6 bases). Per germline, CDR1 SGHRS and CDR2 YFSETQ. CDR3 length: 16 amino acids. V was cut by 2 bases and J by 0 bases, with 14 bases left in between.

The CDR3 coding sequence is TGTGCCAGCAGTTCCCTACGCAGGTCCTACGAGCAGTACTTC. As protein: CASSSLRRSYEQYF. This chain joins TRBV6-5 and TRBJ2-7; D not certain. V lost 4 bases and J 1 base, leaving 11 bases between the germline ends. The germline V gene has CDR1 MNHEY and CDR2 SVGAGI. The CDR3 loop spans 14 amino acids.

The CDR3 protein is CSAVTGGVDEKLFF. For the CDR3, the DNA is TGCAGTGCTGTTACCGGGGGTGTGGATGAAAAACTGTTTTTT. V gene TRBV20-1 combines with J gene TRBJ1-4; perhaps TRBD1 as D (5 bases). The CDR3 contains 14 residues. CDR1 DFQATT and CDR2 SNEGSKA come from the germline V gene (reference sequence). Trimming cost V 5 bases and J 6 bases, with 16 bases left between them.

This chain joins TRBV5-6 and TRBJ2-4; D not certain. The germline CDR1 and CDR2 sequences are SGHDT and YYEEEE. The CDR3 is 13 residues long. The V end lost 2 bases, the J end lost 5 bases, and 8 bases lay between the germline ends. The CDR3 sequence is CASSLSTENIQYF. The CDR3 DNA is TGTGCCAGCAGCTTATCTACGGAAAACATTCAGTACTTC.

The J gene is TRBJ1-2, the V gene TRBV18, with D possibly TRBD1 on 5 matching bases. This CDR3 comprises 14 residues. V lost 1 base and J lost 4, with 10 bases in between. Germline loops: CDR1 KGHSH, CDR2 LQKENI. Here the CDR3 reads CASSPQGLGYGYTF. In nucleotides, the CDR3 is TGTGCCAGCTCACCACAGGGGCTCGGCTATGGCTACACCTTC.

The rearrangement links TRBV28 to TRBJ2-3; D unresolved. V lost 1 base and J 2 bases, leaving 10 bases between the germline ends. The CDR3 spans 15 residues. Germline V gene data show CDR1 as MDHEN and CDR2 as SYDVKM. Here the CDR3 reads CASSLYRASTDTQYF. The CDR3 DNA reads as TGTGCCAGCAGTTTATACCGGGCCTCCACAGATACGCAGTATTTT.

Turning to this clonotype: One junction end does not reproduce the germline sequence, and a read error may be involved. The chain uses TRBV7-9 and TRBJ1-4; D might be TRBD1 (6 bases). The CDR3 length is 17 residues. Germline values: CDR1 SEHNR, CDR2 FQNEAQ (reference sequence). CDR3 in amino acids: CTSSHPLQGAANEKLFF. The CDR3 nucleotides are TGTACCAGCAGCCACCCGTTACAGGGCGCCGCTAATGAAAAACTGTTTTTT. Combining the CDR3 with reference TRBV7-9 and TRBJ1-4 gives the whole variable domain DTGVSQNPRHKITKRGQNVTFRCDPISEHNRLYWYRQTLGQGPEFLTYFQNEAQLEKSRLLSDRFSAERPKGSFSTLEIQRTEQGDSAMYLCTSSHPLQGAANEKLFFGSGTQLSVL.

This clonotype appeared a few times. CDR3 in DNA: TGTGCCAGCAGCTTGGGAGGGGCCGCCTACGAGCAGTACTTC. Translated, it gives CASSLGGAAYEQYF. The V gene is TRBV7-6, the J gene TRBJ2-7, with 7 nucleotides matching TRBD2. V lost 3 bases, J lost 2 bases, and 4 bases stayed unmatched. Germline-derived CDR1 and CDR2 are SGHVS and FNYEAQ. CDR3 length: 14 residues.

The chain recombines TRBV11-2 with TRBJ2-2, with unresolved D. The CDR3 has 14 residues. Trimming pared 7 bases from V and 1 base from J, leaving 10 bases between. Germline CDR1 and CDR2: SGHAT and FQNNGV. This chain's CDR3 is CASTRLLNTGELFF. CDR3 DNA sequence: TGTGCCAGCACCCGACTTCTGAACACCGGGGAGCTGTTTTTT.

The chain has TRBV7-2 and TRBJ2-7; 7 positions match TRBD1. J lost 3 bases, V lost 2 bases, and 10 bases had no gene match. Looked up from germline, CDR1 is SGHTA and CDR2 is FQGNSA. The CDR3 runs to 16 residues. CDR3 coding DNA: TGTGCCAGCAGCTTACCGACAGGGTCGGGGATCTACGAGCAGTACTTC. This sequence encodes CASSLPTGSGIYEQYF. The entire variable domain, with the rest obtained from reference TRBV7-2 and TRBJ2-7, is as follows: GAGVSQSPSNKVTEKGKDVELRCDPISGHTALYWYRQSLGQGLEFLIYFQGNSAPDKSGLPSDRFSAERTGGSVSTLTIQRTQQEDSAVYLCASSLPTGSGIYEQYFGPGTRLTVT.

The chain combines TRBV11-2 with TRBJ2-7, with D uncertain. The CDR3 is made up of 13 amino acids. Trimming removed 5 bases from V and 6 bases from J, with 14 bases in between. Germline loops: CDR1 SGHAT, CDR2 FQNNGV. The CDR3 nucleotides read TGTGCCAGCAGCCTAAGCCCGGCTATCGAGCAGTACTTC. This encodes CASSLSPAIEQYF.

The genes are TRBV4-3 and TRBJ2-5; the D call may be TRBD1 or TRBD2 (5 bases each). Germline values: CDR1 LGHNA, CDR2 YSLEER. The CDR3 contains 15 residues. Trimming shortened V by 1 base and J by 5 bases, and 14 bases separated the two germline ends. For the CDR3, the DNA is TGCGCCAGCAGCCAAGTTAGGGGCCCGGGGGAGACCCAGTACTTC. It translates to CASSQVRGPGETQYF.

V is TRBV25-1 and J is TRBJ2-7; D perhaps matches TRBD2 (6 bases). CDR3 length equals 14 residues. Germline loops: CDR1 MGHDK, CDR2 SYGVNS. V was clipped by 4 bases and J by 2 bases, with 12 bases between them. The DNA of the CDR3 is TGTGCCAGCAGTGGTTCTGCGGGGACCTACGAGCAGTACTTC. Translating gives CASSGSAGTYEQYF.

The V and J genes are TRBV7-9 and TRBJ2-2, with 11 bases identical to TRBD1. The CDR3 contains 15 residues. In germline, CDR1 is SEHNR, CDR2 FQNEAQ (reference sequence). The ends lost 4 bases at V and 6 bases at J; junction bases unmatched: 4. The CDR3 spells CASSSDRGRAGELFF. CDR3 nucleotides: TGTGCCAGCAGCTCGGACAGGGGGCGCGCCGGGGAGCTGTTTTTT.

The rearrangement links TRBV29-1 to TRBJ1-5; the match to TRBD1 covers 7 bases. The CDR3 runs 12 residues. V lost 7 bases and J lost 6; bases outside the gene matches: 6. Germline V gene sequence: CDR1 SQVTM, CDR2 ANQGSEA. The CDR3 nucleotides read TGCAGCGGCCCGACAGGGTGTCAGCCCCAGCATTTT. The encoded protein is CSGPTGCQPQHF.

The rearrangement uses TRBV20-1 and TRBJ1-3; the D is unclear. This CDR3 is built from 15 residues. The germline gives CDR1 DFQATT, CDR2 SNEGSKA (reference sequence). The V and J ends lost 2 bases and 0 bases respectively, with 11 bases between them. CDR3 protein: CSARRAELSGNTIYF. In DNA, the CDR3 is TGCAGTGCTAGAAGGGCAGAACTCTCTGGAAACACCATATATTTT.

J is TRBJ2-2 and V is TRBV6-2 or TRBV6-3; unclear D gene. V was cut by 0 bases and J by 5 bases, with 7 bases left in between. Germline CDR1 reads MNHEY; CDR2 reads SVGEGT. This CDR3 has 14 amino acids. The CDR3 DNA follows: TGTGCCAGCAGTTACTCGATGGGAACCGGGGAGCTGTTTTTT. Translation gives CASSYSMGTGELFF.

The chain combines TRBV7-2 with TRBJ2-1; maybe TRBD1 (5 bases). Trimming took 2 bases from V and 4 from J, leaving 12 bases between them. Germline CDR1 and CDR2: SGHTA and FQGNSA. This CDR3 contains 15 residues. CDR3 DNA: TGTGCCAGCAGCTTAAAGGGGAACTCGTACAATGAGCAGTTCTTC. Its protein is CASSLKGNSYNEQFF.

The chain employs TRBV28 and TRBJ2-1, with 14 bases that match TRBD2. The CDR3 sequence is 17 residues long. CDR1 is MDHEN, CDR2 SYDVKM, per germline. J was trimmed by 6 bases and V by 2 bases; bases with no gene match: 6. In DNA form, the CDR3 reads TGTGCCAGCAGTTTAACCCGGGGACTAGCGGGAGTCAATGAGCAGTTCTTC. As protein: CASSLTRGLAGVNEQFF.

The chain is built from TRBV28 and TRBJ2-1; 14 nucleotides agree with TRBD2. The CDR3 is made up of 17 amino acids. Germline CDR1 is MDHEN and CDR2 is SYDVKM. Trimming took 5 bases from V and 3 from J; bases not matched to a gene: 6. The DNA of the CDR3 is TGTGCCAGCAGTCCCCGACTAGCGGGGGGGGACTACAATGAGCAGTTCTTC. This gives the protein CASSPRLAGGDYNEQFF.

The chain links TRBV4-2 to TRBJ2-1; 14 positions match TRBD2. CDR1 and CDR2 from the germline V gene are LGHNA and YNFKEQ. The trim removed 0 bases at V and 1 base at J, leaving 8 bases unmatched. This CDR3 spans 20 amino acids. This chain's CDR3 is CASSQDLRTSGRPSYNEQFF. As DNA, the CDR3 is TGTGCCAGCAGCCAAGATCTCCGGACTAGCGGGAGGCCTTCCTACAATGAGCAGTTCTTC.

The chain recombines TRBV7-6 with TRBJ2-3; 8 bases are a match to TRBD1. The germline CDR1 and CDR2 sequences are SGHVS and FNYEAQ. This CDR3 has 16 residues. The V and J ends lost 0 bases and 5 bases, in that order; junction bases with no gene match: 7. The CDR3 nucleotides are TGTGCCAGCAGCTTAGCAACAGGGGGTAAGGGAGATACGCAGTATTTT. Protein product: CASSLATGGKGDTQYF.

The chain has TRBV7-9 and TRBJ1-5; no clear D. The V and J ends lost 2 bases and 4 bases respectively, with 12 bases between them. The CDR3 runs 15 residues. CDR1 SEHNR and CDR2 FQNEAQ come from the germline V gene (reference sequence). CDR3 loop: CASSLLSSGNQPQHF. In DNA form, the CDR3 reads TGTGCCAGCAGCTTATTGTCGTCTGGGAATCAGCCCCAGCATTTT.

This sequence joins TRBV9 and TRBJ1-2, with D hard to call. CDR3 length: 13 residues. Trimming took 1 base from V and 4 from J, leaving 8 bases between them. Germline values: CDR1 SGDLS, CDR2 YYNGEE. The DNA for the CDR3 is TGTGCCAGCAGCGTACGACTGGGCTATGGCTACACCTTC. It translates to CASSVRLGYGYTF.

V and J are TRBV19 and TRBJ1-3; D is unclear. This CDR3 has 16 amino acids. V was trimmed by 5 bases and J by 2 bases, leaving 16 bases between them. Per germline, CDR1 LNHDA and CDR2 SQIVND (reference sequence). The CDR3: CASSPPTPWPGNTIYF. CDR3 coding DNA: TGTGCCAGTAGTCCGCCCACTCCATGGCCTGGAAACACCATATATTTT.

The chain uses TRBV6-2 or TRBV6-3 and TRBJ2-2, with 9 bases lining up with TRBD1. J was trimmed by 3 bases and V by 11 bases; bases with no gene match: 13. CDR3 length: 16 amino acids. From germline, CDR1 is MNHEY and CDR2 SVGEGT. The CDR3 DNA sequence: TGTGCCGCAGGGGGTACAGGGGGCTCGGACACCGGGGAGCTGTTTTTT. Translated, it gives CAAGGTGGSDTGELFF.

The V and J genes are TRBV27 and TRBJ2-3, with D hard to call. V was clipped by 3 bases and J by 6 bases, with 4 bases between them. This CDR3 has 11 residues. The germline gives CDR1 MNHEY, CDR2 SMNVEV (reference sequence). CDR3 sequence (DNA): TGTGCCAGCAGTTTTTATGATACGCAGTATTTT. Residues: CASSFYDTQYF.